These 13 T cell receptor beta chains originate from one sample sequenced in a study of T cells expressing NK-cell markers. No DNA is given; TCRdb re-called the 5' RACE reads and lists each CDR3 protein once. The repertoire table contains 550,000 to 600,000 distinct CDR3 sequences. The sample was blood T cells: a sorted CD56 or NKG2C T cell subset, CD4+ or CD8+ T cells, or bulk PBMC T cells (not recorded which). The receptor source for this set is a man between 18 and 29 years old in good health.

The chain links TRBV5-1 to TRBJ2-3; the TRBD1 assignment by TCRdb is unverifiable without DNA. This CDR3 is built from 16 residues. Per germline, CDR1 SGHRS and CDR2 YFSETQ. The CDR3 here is CASSLGRGHSTDTQYF.

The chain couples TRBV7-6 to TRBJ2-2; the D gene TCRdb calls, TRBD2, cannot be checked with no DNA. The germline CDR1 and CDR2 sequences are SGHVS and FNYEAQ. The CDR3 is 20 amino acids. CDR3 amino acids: CASSFLVTASTTRNTGELFF.

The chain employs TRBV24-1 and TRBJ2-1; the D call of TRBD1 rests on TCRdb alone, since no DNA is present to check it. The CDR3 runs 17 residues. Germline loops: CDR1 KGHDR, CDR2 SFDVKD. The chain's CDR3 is CATSDSLDREGDNEQFF.

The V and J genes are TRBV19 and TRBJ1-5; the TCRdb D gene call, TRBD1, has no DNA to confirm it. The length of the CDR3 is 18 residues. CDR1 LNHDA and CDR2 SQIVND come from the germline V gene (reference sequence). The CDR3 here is CASSWSSGGTSSNQPQHF.

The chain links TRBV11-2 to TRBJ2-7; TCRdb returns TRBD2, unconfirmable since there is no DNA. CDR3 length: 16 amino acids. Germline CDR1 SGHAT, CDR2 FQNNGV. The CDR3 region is CASSYRLAGGLGEQYF. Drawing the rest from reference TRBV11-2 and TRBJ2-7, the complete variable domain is EAGVAQSPRYKIIEKRQSVAFWCNPISGHATLYWYQQILGQGPKLLIQFQNNGVVDDSQLPKDRFSAERLKGVDSTLKIQPAKLEDSAVYLCASSYRLAGGLGEQYFGPGTRLTVT.

The CDR3 protein is CSARETEAGELFF. The rearrangement uses TRBV20-1 and TRBJ2-2. This CDR3 has 13 residues. CDR1 is DFQATT, CDR2 SNEGSKA, per germline (reference sequence).

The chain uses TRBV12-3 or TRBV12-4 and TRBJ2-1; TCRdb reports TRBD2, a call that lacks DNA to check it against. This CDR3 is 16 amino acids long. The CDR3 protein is CASNLKGGGRGNEQFF.

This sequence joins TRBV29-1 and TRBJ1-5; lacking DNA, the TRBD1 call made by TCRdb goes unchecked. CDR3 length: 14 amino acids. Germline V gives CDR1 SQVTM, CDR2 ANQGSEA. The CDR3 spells CSVRDRGANQPQHF. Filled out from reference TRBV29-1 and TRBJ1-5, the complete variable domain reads SAVISQKPSRDICQRGTSLTIQCQVDSQVTMMFWYRQQPGQSLTLIATANQGSEATYESGFVIDKFPISRPNLTFSTLTVSNMSPEDSSIYLCSVRDRGANQPQHFGDGTRLSIL.

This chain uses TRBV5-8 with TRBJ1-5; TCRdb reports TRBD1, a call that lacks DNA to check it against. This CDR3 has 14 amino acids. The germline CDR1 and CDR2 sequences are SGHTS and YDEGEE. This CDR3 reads CASSLRTGFQPQHF.

The CDR3 protein is CASTLVVPFKREGSYNEQFF. V usage is TRBV21-1 and J usage is TRBJ2-1; TCRdb returns TRBD2, unconfirmable since there is no DNA. TRBV21-1 is a documented pseudogene. This CDR3 has 20 residues.

This CDR3 is CASSYRGGQETQYF. This sequence joins TRBV7-8 and TRBJ2-5; the TCRdb call, TRBD1, lacks DNA for checking. CDR1 is SGHVS, CDR2 FQNEAQ, per germline. The CDR3 has 14 amino acids.

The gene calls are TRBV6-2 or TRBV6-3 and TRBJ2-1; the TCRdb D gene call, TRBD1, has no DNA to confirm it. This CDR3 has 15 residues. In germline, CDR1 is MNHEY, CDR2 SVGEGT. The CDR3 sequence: CASSYGGTGGNEQFF.

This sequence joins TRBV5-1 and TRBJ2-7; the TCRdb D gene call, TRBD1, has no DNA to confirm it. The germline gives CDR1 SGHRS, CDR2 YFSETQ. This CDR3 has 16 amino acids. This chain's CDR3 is CASSRQSTGLSYEQYF.